A selection of T cell receptor beta chains follows, all from one sample in a study of OX40 agonist ivuxolimab in advanced cancers. Sequencing used immunoSEQ multiplex PCR; TCRdb keeps in-frame clones, though not all of them. This sample has more than 80,000 clones; about nine tenths occur once, and the top ten carry 0.48%. The sequencing here drew on CD4+ or CD8+ T cells sorted from blood, taken in a trial of the OX40 agonist ivuxolimab. The receptors here all came from an adult with an advanced solid tumor such as melanoma, head and neck, liver or kidney cancer. Each CDR3 is given with its conserved first and last residue. Each record gives: V gene, D gene, CDR3 protein. The D gene is left open where the match is weak.

v_gene: TRBV7-9; d_gene: .; CDR3aa: CASSLMVRPVSPLHF
v_gene: TRBV19; d_gene: TRBD1; CDR3aa: CASSIPGQGRETQYF
v_gene: TRBV7-2; d_gene: TRBD1; CDR3aa: CASSLVWTGSYEQYF
v_gene: TRBV7-2; d_gene: .; CDR3aa: CASSFRRGAYEQYF
v_gene: TRBV7-2; d_gene: .; CDR3aa: CASSPPGSQETQYF
v_gene: TRBV6-1; d_gene: .; CDR3aa: CASRHDTGTDTQYF
v_gene: TRBV28; d_gene: .; CDR3aa: CASSSGGGMNTEAFF
v_gene: TRBV5-1; d_gene: .; CDR3aa: CASTLQGTGANVLTF
v_gene: TRBV7-2; d_gene: TRBD2; CDR3aa: CASSLLASGGADTGELFF
v_gene: TRBV5-6; d_gene: .; CDR3aa: CASSLGSVTPLHF
v_gene: TRBV7-2; d_gene: .; CDR3aa: CASSPPGTDTQYF